The rows below give T cell receptor beta chains drawn from one sample of a study of radiotherapy plus CTLA-4 blockade in lung cancer. Clones were sequenced by immunoSEQ multiplex PCR, and TCRdb holds only the in-frame ones, with some missing. The sample holds about 28,000 clones, around three quarters seen once. This material consisted of peripheral blood, taken from a patient treated with radiotherapy plus ipilimumab. These receptors were taken from a human donor with non-small cell lung cancer that progressed on radiotherapy plus ipilimumab. CDR3s include the opening cysteine and the closing phenylalanine or tryptophan. Fields, in order: clone size, V gene, CDR3 length, D gene, J gene, CDR3 DNA, CDR3 protein. A D gene is named only where the DNA matches it firmly. The size field is filled for only some rows; it gives once, few, many or a size class.

clone size: .
V gene: TRBV19
CDR3 length: 14
D gene: .
J gene: TRBJ2-7
CDR3 DNA: TGTGCCAGTAGTATCACGGGCCTCATCTACGAGCAGTACTTC
CDR3 protein: CASSITGLIYEQYF

clone size: few
V gene: TRBV9
CDR3 length: 14
D gene: .
J gene: TRBJ2-1
CDR3 DNA: TGTGCCAGCAGCTCTAACGACCTGGGAAATGAGCAGTTCTTC
CDR3 protein: CASSSNDLGNEQFF

clone size: .
V gene: TRBV7-7
CDR3 length: 14
D gene: .
J gene: TRBJ2-6
CDR3 DNA: TGTGCTAGCAGCCCACTAGCTGGGGCCAACGTCCTGACTTTC
CDR3 protein: CASSPLAGANVLTF

clone size: .
V gene: TRBV6-1
CDR3 length: 14
D gene: .
J gene: TRBJ2-4
CDR3 DNA: TGTGCCAGCAGTGAACAGATAACCAAAAACATTCAGTACTTC
CDR3 protein: CASSEQITKNIQYF

clone size: .
V gene: TRBV5-6
CDR3 length: 15
D gene: .
J gene: TRBJ1-2
CDR3 DNA: TGTGCCAGCAACTACCGGACAGCCTCTATATGGGGCTACACCTTC
CDR3 protein: CASNYRTASIWGYTF

clone size: .
V gene: TRBV7-3
CDR3 length: 13
D gene: .
J gene: TRBJ2-2
CDR3 DNA: TGTGCCAGCAGCCCCCGAGGGAGCGGGGAGCTGTTTTTT
CDR3 protein: CASSPRGSGELFF

clone size: .
V gene: TRBV4-2
CDR3 length: 15
D gene: TRBD1
J gene: TRBJ1-5
CDR3 DNA: TGTGCCAGCAGCCAAGACGGGACAGCCAATCAGCCCCAGCATTTT
CDR3 protein: CASSQDGTANQPQHF

clone size: .
V gene: TRBV2
CDR3 length: 14
D gene: TRBD1
J gene: TRBJ1-6
CDR3 DNA: TGTGCCAGCACCCGACAGGGGGTTCGATCACCCCTCCACTTT
CDR3 protein: CASTRQGVRSPLHF

clone size: .
V gene: TRBV19
CDR3 length: 15
D gene: .
J gene: TRBJ2-2
CDR3 DNA: TGTGCCAGTAGTATGGGGCTAGTAAACACCGGGGAGCTGTTTTTT
CDR3 protein: CASSMGLVNTGELFF

clone size: .
V gene: TRBV2
CDR3 length: 13
D gene: .
J gene: TRBJ1-1
CDR3 DNA: TGTGCCAGCAGTGCTGGACAGAGGAGGTGGGCTTTCTTT
CDR3 protein: CASSAGQRRWAFF

clone size: .
V gene: TRBV2
CDR3 length: 16
D gene: .
J gene: TRBJ1-5
CDR3 DNA: TGTGCCCGCAGGGAGGGGGGGGCCCGAGAGGGTCAGCCCCAGCATTTT
CDR3 protein: CARREGGAREGQPQHF

clone size: .
V gene: TRBV7-9
CDR3 length: 12
D gene: .
J gene: TRBJ1-5
CDR3 DNA: TGTGCCAGCAGCTTAGGCAATCAGCCCCAGCATTTT
CDR3 protein: CASSLGNQPQHF

clone size: .
V gene: TRBV10-3
CDR3 length: 11
D gene: .
J gene: TRBJ2-3
CDR3 DNA: TGTGCCACCGAAAGCACAGATACGCAGTATTTT
CDR3 protein: CATESTDTQYF

clone size: .
V gene: TRBV9
CDR3 length: 15
D gene: TRBD2
J gene: TRBJ2-1
CDR3 DNA: TGTGCCAGCAGCGTAGCAGCGGGGGGTTACAATGAGCAGTTCTTC
CDR3 protein: CASSVAAGGYNEQFF

clone size: .
V gene: TRBV2
CDR3 length: 16
D gene: .
J gene: TRBJ2-2
CDR3 DNA: TGTGCCAGCAACCCGGCGGCGCAGGGGAACACCGGGGAGCTGTTTTTT
CDR3 protein: CASNPAAQGNTGELFF

clone size: once
V gene: TRBV25-1
CDR3 length: 12
D gene: .
J gene: TRBJ2-5
CDR3 DNA: TGTGCCAGCAGTGCCCTACCGGAGACCCAGTACTTC
CDR3 protein: CASSALPETQYF

clone size: .
V gene: TRBV18
CDR3 length: 15
D gene: .
J gene: TRBJ2-7
CDR3 DNA: TGTGCCAGCTCGTCCTCCGGGACCCCAGCGAGCGAGCAGTACTTC
CDR3 protein: CASSSSGTPASEQYF

clone size: .
V gene: TRBV6-1
CDR3 length: 14
D gene: TRBD1
J gene: TRBJ1-2
CDR3 DNA: TGTGCCAGCAGTGAGGGACAGGACAAACCTACTGGAGCCTTC
CDR3 protein: CASSEGQDKPTGAF

clone size: few
V gene: TRBV6-1
CDR3 length: 14
D gene: .
J gene: TRBJ1-5
CDR3 DNA: TGTGCCAGCAGTGCAGGGTATAGCAATCAGCCCCAGCATTTT
CDR3 protein: CASSAGYSNQPQHF

clone size: .
V gene: TRBV7-2
CDR3 length: 15
D gene: .
J gene: TRBJ1-6
CDR3 DNA: TGTGCCAGCACCCTTCTAGGCCGCTCTAATTCACCCCTCCACTTT
CDR3 protein: CASTLLGRSNSPLHF

clone size: .
V gene: TRBV28
CDR3 length: 16
D gene: TRBD2
J gene: TRBJ2-7
CDR3 DNA: TGTGCCAGCAGTTCCCCGGGGACTAGCGGGTCCTACGAGCAGTACTTC
CDR3 protein: CASSSPGTSGSYEQYF

clone size: .
V gene: TRBV11-3
CDR3 length: 14
D gene: TRBD2
J gene: TRBJ2-2
CDR3 DNA: TGTGCCAGCTCACGGGGGAGGGGCACCGGGGAGCTGTTTTTT
CDR3 protein: CASSRGRGTGELFF

clone size: .
V gene: TRBV18
CDR3 length: 15
D gene: TRBD1
J gene: TRBJ2-3
CDR3 DNA: TGTGCCAGCTCGGGACAGGGGGCGCAACTAGATACGCAGTATTTT
CDR3 protein: CASSGQGAQLDTQYF

clone size: .
V gene: TRBV4-3
CDR3 length: 16
D gene: .
J gene: TRBJ1-5
CDR3 DNA: TGCGCCAGCAGCCAAGATTGGGGTTATAGCAATCAGCCCCAGCATTTT
CDR3 protein: CASSQDWGYSNQPQHF

clone size: .
V gene: TRBV27
CDR3 length: 16
D gene: TRBD2
J gene: TRBJ2-1
CDR3 DNA: TGTGCCAGCAGGCGTTGGGGGAAGCGGGATGGCAATGAGCAGTTCTTC
CDR3 protein: CASRRWGKRDGNEQFF

clone size: .
V gene: TRBV7-9
CDR3 length: 16
D gene: .
J gene: TRBJ2-5
CDR3 DNA: TGTGCCAGCAGCGGACGTCTAGGAAGCTCCTCAGAGACCCAGTACTTC
CDR3 protein: CASSGRLGSSSETQYF

clone size: .
V gene: TRBV10-3
CDR3 length: 13
D gene: .
J gene: TRBJ1-1
CDR3 DNA: TGTGCCACCTCGCGGGGGTTGAACACTGAAGCTTTCTTT
CDR3 protein: CATSRGLNTEAFF